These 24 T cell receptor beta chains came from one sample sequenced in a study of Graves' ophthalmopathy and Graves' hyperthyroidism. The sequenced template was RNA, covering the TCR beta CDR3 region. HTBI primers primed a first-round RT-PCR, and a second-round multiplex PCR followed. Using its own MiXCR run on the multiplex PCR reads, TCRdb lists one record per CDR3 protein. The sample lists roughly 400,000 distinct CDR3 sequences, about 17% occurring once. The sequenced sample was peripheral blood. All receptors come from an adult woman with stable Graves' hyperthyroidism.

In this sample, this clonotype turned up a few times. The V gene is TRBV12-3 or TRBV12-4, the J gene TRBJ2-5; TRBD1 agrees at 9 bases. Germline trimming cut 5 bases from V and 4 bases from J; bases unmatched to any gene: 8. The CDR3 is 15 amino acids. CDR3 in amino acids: CASSPRQGDSETQYF. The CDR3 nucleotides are TGTGCCAGCAGTCCTCGACAGGGGGATTCAGAGACCCAGTACTTC.

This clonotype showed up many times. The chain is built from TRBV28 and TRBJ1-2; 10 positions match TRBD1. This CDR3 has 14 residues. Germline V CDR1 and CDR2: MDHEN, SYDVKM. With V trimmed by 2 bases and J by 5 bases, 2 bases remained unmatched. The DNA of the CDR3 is TGTGCCAGCAGTTTAATGGGACAGGGGTATGGCTACACCTTC. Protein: CASSLMGQGYGYTF.

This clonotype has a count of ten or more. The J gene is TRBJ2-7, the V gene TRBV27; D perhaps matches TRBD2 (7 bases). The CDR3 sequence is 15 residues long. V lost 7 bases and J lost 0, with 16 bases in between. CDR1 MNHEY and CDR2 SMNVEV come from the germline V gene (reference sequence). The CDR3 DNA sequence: TGTGCCAGCAAGGTCGCCGGGGGGCCCTCCTACGAGCAGTACTTC. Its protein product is CASKVAGGPSYEQYF.

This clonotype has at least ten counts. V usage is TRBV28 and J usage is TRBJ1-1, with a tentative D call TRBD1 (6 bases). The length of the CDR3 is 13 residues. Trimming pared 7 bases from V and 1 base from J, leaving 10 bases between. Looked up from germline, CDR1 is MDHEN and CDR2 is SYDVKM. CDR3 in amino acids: CASIIQGNTEAFF. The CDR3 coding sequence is TGTGCCAGCATTATACAGGGGAACACTGAAGCTTTCTTT. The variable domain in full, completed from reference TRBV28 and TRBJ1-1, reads DVKVTQSSRYLVKRTGEKVFLECVQDMDHENMFWYRQDPGLGLRLIYFSYDVKMKEKGDIPEGYSVSREKKERFSLILESASTNQTSMYLCASIIQGNTEAFFGQGTRLTVV.

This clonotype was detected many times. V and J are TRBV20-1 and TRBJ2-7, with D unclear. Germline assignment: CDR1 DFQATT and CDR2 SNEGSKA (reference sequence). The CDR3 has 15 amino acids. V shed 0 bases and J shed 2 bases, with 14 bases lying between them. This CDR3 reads CSARDLSRDTYEQYF. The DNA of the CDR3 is TGCAGTGCTAGAGATCTGAGTAGGGATACCTACGAGCAGTACTTC.

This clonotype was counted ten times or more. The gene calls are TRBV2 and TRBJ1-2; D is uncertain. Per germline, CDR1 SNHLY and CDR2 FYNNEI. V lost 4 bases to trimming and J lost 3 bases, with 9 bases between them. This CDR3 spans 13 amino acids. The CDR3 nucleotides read TGTGCCAGCAGTGTTGGGGAAGACTATGGCTACACCTTC. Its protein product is CASSVGEDYGYTF.

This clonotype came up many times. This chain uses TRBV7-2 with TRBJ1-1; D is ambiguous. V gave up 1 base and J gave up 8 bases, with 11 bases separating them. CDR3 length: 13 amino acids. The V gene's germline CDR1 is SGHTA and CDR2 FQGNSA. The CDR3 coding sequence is TGTGCCAGCAGCTTAGAGGTTGGGAGGGAAGCTTTCTTT. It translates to CASSLEVGREAFF.

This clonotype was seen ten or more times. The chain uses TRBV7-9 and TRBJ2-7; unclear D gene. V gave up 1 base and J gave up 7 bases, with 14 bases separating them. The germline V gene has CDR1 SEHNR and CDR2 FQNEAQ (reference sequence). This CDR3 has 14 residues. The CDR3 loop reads CASSLGGNTWEQYF. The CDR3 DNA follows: TGTGCCAGCAGCTTAGGTGGGAATACCTGGGAGCAGTACTTC.

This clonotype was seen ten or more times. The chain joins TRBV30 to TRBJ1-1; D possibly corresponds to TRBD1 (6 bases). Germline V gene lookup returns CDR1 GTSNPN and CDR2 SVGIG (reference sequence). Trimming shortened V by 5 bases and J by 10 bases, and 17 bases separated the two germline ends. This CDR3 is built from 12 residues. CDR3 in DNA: TGTGCCTGGGACGGGGACCGAGGGGGAGCTTTCTTT. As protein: CAWDGDRGGAFF. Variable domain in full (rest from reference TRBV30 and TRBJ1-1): SQTIHQWPATLVQPVGSPLSLECTVEGTSNPNLYWYRQAAGRGLQLLFYSVGIGQISSEVPQNLSASRPQDRQFILSSKKLLLSDSGFYLCAWDGDRGGAFFGQGTRLTVV.

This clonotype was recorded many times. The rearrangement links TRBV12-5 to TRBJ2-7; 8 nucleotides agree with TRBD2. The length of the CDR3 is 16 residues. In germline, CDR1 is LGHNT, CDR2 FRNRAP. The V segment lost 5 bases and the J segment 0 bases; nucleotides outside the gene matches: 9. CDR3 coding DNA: TGTGCTAGTGGTGCAACTAGCGGACACAACTCCTACGAGCAGTACTTC. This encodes CASGATSGHNSYEQYF.

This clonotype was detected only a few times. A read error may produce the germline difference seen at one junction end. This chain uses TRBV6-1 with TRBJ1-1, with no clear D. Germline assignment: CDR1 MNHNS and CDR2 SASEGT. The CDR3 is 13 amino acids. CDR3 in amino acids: CASSSGLNTEACF. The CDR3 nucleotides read TGTGCCAGCAGCTCGGGGTTGAACACTGAAGCTTGCTTT.

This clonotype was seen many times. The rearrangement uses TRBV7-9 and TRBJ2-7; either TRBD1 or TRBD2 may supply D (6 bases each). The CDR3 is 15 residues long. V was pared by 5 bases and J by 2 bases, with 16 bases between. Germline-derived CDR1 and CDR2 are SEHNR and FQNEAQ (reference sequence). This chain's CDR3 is CASSRPRGEAYEQYF. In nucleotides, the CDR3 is TGTGCCAGCAGCCGACCAAGGGGGGAAGCCTACGAGCAGTACTTC. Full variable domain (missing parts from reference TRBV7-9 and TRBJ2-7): DTGVSQNPRHKITKRGQNVTFRCDPISEHNRLYWYRQTLGQGPEFLTYFQNEAQLEKSRLLSDRFSAERPKGSFSTLEIQRTEQGDSAMYLCASSRPRGEAYEQYFGPGTRLTVT.

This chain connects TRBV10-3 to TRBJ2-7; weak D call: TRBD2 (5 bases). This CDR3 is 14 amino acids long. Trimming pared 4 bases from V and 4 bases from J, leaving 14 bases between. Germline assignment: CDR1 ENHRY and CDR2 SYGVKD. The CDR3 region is CAISGRLGEYEQYF. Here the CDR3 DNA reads TGTGCCATCAGTGGTCGCCTTGGGGAGTACGAGCAGTACTTC.

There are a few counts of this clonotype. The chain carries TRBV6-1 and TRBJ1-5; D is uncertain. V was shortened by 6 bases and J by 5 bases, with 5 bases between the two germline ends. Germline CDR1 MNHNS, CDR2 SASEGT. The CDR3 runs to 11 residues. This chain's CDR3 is CASRQYQPQHF. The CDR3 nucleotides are TGTGCCAGCAGACAATATCAGCCCCAGCATTTT.

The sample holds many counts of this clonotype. CDR3 protein: CASSLKLSTEAFF. The CDR3 DNA reads TGTGCCAGCAGTTTAAAACTAAGCACTGAAGCTTTCTTT. The chain has TRBV12-3 or TRBV12-4 and TRBJ1-1; D unresolved. The V gene lost 2 bases and the J gene lost 4 bases, with 8 bases spanning the gap. CDR3 length equals 13 residues.

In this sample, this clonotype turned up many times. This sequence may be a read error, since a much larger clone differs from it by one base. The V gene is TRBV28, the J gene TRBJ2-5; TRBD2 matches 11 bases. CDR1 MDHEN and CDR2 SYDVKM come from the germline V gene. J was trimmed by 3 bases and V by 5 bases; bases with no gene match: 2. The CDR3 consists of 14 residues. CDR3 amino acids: CASSPTSGKETQYF. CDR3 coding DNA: TGTGCCAGCAGTCCGACTAGCGGGAAAGAGACCCAGTACTTC.

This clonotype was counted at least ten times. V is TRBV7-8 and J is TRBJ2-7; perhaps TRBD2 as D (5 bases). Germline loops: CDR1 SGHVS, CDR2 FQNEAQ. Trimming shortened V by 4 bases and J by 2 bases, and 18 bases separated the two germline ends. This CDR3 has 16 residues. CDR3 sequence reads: CASSSPGKDPTYEQYF. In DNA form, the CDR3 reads TGTGCCAGCAGCTCCCCCGGGAAGGACCCGACCTACGAGCAGTACTTC.

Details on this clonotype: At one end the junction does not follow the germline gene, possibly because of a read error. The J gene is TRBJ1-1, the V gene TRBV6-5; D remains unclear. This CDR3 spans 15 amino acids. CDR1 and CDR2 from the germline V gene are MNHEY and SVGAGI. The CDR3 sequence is CASSYSRLVNTDAFF. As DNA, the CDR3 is TGTGCCAGCAGTTACTCGAGGCTGGTGAACACTGATGCTTTCTTT.

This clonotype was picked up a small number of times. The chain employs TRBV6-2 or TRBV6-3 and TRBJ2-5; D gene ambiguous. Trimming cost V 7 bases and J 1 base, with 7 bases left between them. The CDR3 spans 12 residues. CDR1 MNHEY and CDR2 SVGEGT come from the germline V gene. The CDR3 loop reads CASIDTQETQYF. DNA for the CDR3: TGTGCCAGCATCGATACCCAAGAGACCCAGTACTTC.

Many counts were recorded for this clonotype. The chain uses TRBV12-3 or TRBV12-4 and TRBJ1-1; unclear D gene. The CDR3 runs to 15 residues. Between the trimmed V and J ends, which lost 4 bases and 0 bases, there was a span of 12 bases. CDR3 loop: CASSSLHSLNTEAFF. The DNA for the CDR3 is TGTGCCAGCAGTTCCCTCCACAGCTTGAACACTGAAGCTTTCTTT.

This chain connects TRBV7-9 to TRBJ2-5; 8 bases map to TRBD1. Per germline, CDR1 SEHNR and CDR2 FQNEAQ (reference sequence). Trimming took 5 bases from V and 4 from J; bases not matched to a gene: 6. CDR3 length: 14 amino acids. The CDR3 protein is CASSGRGLGETQYF. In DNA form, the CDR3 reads TGTGCCAGCAGCGGCAGGGGGCTTGGAGAGACCCAGTACTTC.

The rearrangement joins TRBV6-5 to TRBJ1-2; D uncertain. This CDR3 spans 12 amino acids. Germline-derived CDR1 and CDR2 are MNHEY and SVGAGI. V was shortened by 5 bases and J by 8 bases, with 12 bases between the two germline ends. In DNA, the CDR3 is TGTGCCAGCAGTCACCACCAGGACGGCTACACCTTC. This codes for CASSHHQDGYTF.

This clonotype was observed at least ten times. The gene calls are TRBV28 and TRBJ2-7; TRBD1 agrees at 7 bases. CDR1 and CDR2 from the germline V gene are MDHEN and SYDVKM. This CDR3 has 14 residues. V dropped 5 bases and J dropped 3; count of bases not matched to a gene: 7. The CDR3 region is CASSPTGTHYEQYF. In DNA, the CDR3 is TGTGCCAGCAGTCCGACAGGGACCCACTACGAGCAGTACTTC.

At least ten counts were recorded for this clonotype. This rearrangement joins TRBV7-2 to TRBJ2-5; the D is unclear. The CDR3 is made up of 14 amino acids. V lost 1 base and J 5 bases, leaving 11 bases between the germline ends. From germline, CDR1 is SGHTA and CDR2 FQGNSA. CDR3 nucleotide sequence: TGTGCCAGCAGCTTAGGCCCAGAAGTGGAGACCCAGTACTTC. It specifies CASSLGPEVETQYF.